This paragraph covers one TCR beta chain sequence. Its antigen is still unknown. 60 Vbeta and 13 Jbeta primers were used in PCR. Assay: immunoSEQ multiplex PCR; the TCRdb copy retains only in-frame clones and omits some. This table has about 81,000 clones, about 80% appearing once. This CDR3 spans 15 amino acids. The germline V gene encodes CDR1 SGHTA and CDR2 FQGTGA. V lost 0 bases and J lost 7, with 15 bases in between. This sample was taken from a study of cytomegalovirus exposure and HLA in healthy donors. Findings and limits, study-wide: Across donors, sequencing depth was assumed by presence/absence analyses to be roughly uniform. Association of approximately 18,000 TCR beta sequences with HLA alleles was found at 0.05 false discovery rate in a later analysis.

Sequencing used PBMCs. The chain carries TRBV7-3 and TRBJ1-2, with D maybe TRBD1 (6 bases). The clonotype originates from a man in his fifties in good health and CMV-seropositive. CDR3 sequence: CASSLTFGQSGGYTF. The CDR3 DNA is TGTGCCAGCAGCTTAACGTTTGGACAGTCCGGTGGCTACACCTTC.